This T cell receptor (beta chain) comes out of a study of blood T cell repertoires in COVID-19. Libraries were prepared by immunoSEQ multiplex PCR; TCRdb keeps only in-frame clonotypes and omits some of them. The data show some 250,000 clones, roughly 90% seen once. V dropped 3 bases and J dropped 0 bases, with 10 bases sitting between them. The CDR3 consists of 14 residues. Germline V gene sequence: CDR1 SGHNT, CDR2 YYREEE (reference sequence). V usage is TRBV5-4 and J usage is TRBJ2-7; possibly TRBD2 for D (7 bases). The sequence derives from a man between 25 and 39 years old who had recovered from COVID-19. Sequencing input: peripheral blood. The CDR3 nucleotides are TGTGCCAGCAGCTCGGGGGGCAACTCCTACGAGCAGTACTTC. Protein sequence: CASSSGGNSYEQYF.